One and the same sample provided the 24 T cell receptor beta chains below, sequenced in a study of identical twins. TCRdb itself ran the 5' RACE reads through MiXCR, one entry per CDR3 protein. This table holds 600,000 to 700,000 distinct CDR3 sequences, around 20% found once. The same specimen was also included in a second study, on T cells expressing NK-cell markers.

Sequences were obtained from PBMCs. Receptors originate from a woman aged 18-29 years in good health.

This clonotype was counted a single time. The genes are TRBV12-3 or TRBV12-4 and TRBJ2-2, with D uncertain. The CDR3 is 12 residues long. Trimming stripped 3 bases from V and 14 bases from J, with 13 bases between. The CDR3 DNA reads as TGTGCCAGCAGTTTTAGCTTAGGAGTTCTGTTTTTT. As protein: CASSFSLGVLFF.

This clonotype was counted ten times or more. V usage is TRBV4-3 and J usage is TRBJ2-1; 10 bases are a match to TRBD2. The CDR3 is 17 residues long. Germline values: CDR1 LGHNA, CDR2 YSLEER. After removal of 2 bases from V and 0 bases from J, the junction contained 4 bases not matched to a gene. Here the CDR3 DNA reads TGCGCCAGCAGCCAAACTGCTAGCGGGAGCTCCTACAATGAGCAGTTCTTC. Translating it yields CASSQTASGSSYNEQFF.

This clonotype was seen a handful of times. The chain combines TRBV27 with TRBJ2-7; 8 positions match TRBD2. Losses at the gene ends were 5 bases for V and 2 bases for J; bases not matched to a gene: 8. The CDR3 consists of 15 residues. CDR1 and CDR2 (germline): MNHEY, SMNVEV (reference sequence). CDR3 nucleotide sequence: TGTGCCAGCAGTCCCGGGACTAGTCTACCCTACGAGCAGTACTTC. Protein product: CASSPGTSLPYEQYF.

This clonotype was counted between two and nine times. This chain links TRBV7-2 with TRBJ2-7; 8 positions match TRBD1. V dropped 1 base and J dropped 3; count of bases not matched to a gene: 5. The CDR3 sequence is 15 residues long. Germline V gene sequence: CDR1 SGHTA, CDR2 FQGNSA. The CDR3 loop is CASSLGGTGYYEQYF. CDR3 nucleotide sequence: TGTGCCAGCAGCTTAGGGGGGACAGGATACTACGAGCAGTACTTC. The full variable domain, rest sourced from reference TRBV7-2 and TRBJ2-7, is GAGVSQSPSNKVTEKGKDVELRCDPISGHTALYWYRQSLGQGLEFLIYFQGNSAPDKSGLPSDRFSAERTGGSVSTLTIQRTQQEDSAVYLCASSLGGTGYYEQYFGPGTRLTVT.

CDR3 in DNA: TGTGCCAGCAGTTCAACCAGGACGTGGACCGGGGAGCTGTTTTTT. This gives the protein CASSSTRTWTGELFF. The J gene is TRBJ2-2, the V gene TRBV6-5, with D hard to call. CDR1 and CDR2 (germline): MNHEY, SVGAGI. Trimming left V 4 bases short and J 5 bases short, with 14 bases between. There are 15 residues in the CDR3.

This clonotype came up a few times. The chain joins TRBV20-1 to TRBJ2-7; D uncertain. CDR3 length: 12 amino acids. Germline loops: CDR1 DFQATT, CDR2 SNEGSKA (reference sequence). V lost 5 bases and J 1 base, leaving 9 bases between the germline ends. Written as DNA, the CDR3 is TGCAGTGCTCAACCAGATTCCTACGAGCAGTACTTC. As protein: CSAQPDSYEQYF.

This chain connects TRBV6-1 to TRBJ2-3; D ambiguous. The CDR3 contains 11 residues. Trimming took 2 bases from V and 7 from J, leaving 4 bases between them. From germline, CDR1 is MNHNS and CDR2 SASEGT. The CDR3 DNA is TGTGCCAGCAGTGAATACCATACGCAGTATTTT. It yields the protein CASSEYHTQYF.

The chain recombines TRBV5-4 with TRBJ1-1; D is uncertain. CDR1 and CDR2 from the germline V gene are SGHNT and YYREEE (reference sequence). The CDR3 is 15 residues long. V lost 0 bases, J lost 1 base, and 10 bases lay in between. The CDR3 loop is CASSLVQPGNTEAFF. In DNA form, the CDR3 reads TGTGCCAGCAGCTTGGTCCAGCCCGGGAACACTGAAGCTTTCTTT.

There are many counts of this clonotype. The chain couples TRBV29-1 to TRBJ2-1; 8 bases match TRBD2. CDR1 SQVTM and CDR2 ANQGSEA come from the germline V gene. CDR3 length: 13 residues. V trimming: 6 bases; J trimming: 2 bases; junction bases outside the gene matches: 3. The CDR3: CSVRTSTYNEQFF. CDR3 DNA sequence: TGCAGCGTCCGGACTAGCACCTACAATGAGCAGTTCTTC.

This chain connects TRBV6-2 or TRBV6-3 to TRBJ1-1; 7 nucleotides agree with TRBD1. The junction had 18 bases not matched to a gene; V was cut back by 7 bases and J by 4 bases. The CDR3 length is 17 residues. The germline V gene encodes CDR1 MNHEY and CDR2 SVGEGT. The CDR3 DNA reads as TGTGCCAGCAACTTCGGGGGCGACAGGGCTCGCGGCACTGAAGCTTTCTTT. Amino acids: CASNFGGDRARGTEAFF.

This clonotype was seen more than once but under ten times. The chain carries TRBV20-1 and TRBJ1-1; D perhaps matches TRBD1 (5 bases). CDR1 and CDR2 from the germline V gene are DFQATT and SNEGSKA (reference sequence). The CDR3 spans 14 residues. Trimming took off 0 bases at V and 5 bases at J, with 13 bases between the two ends. The CDR3 region is CSARDGASATEAFF. Written as DNA, the CDR3 is TGCAGTGCTAGAGACGGGGCAAGTGCTACTGAAGCTTTCTTT.

V is TRBV2 and J is TRBJ2-1; D is undetermined. This CDR3 region has 12 residues. Trimming stripped 7 bases from V and 2 bases from J, with 6 bases between. Germline values: CDR1 SNHLY, CDR2 FYNNEI. The CDR3 sequence is CASIEPYNEQFF. Here the CDR3 DNA reads TGTGCCAGCATAGAACCCTACAATGAGCAGTTCTTC. The full variable domain, completed using reference TRBV2 and TRBJ2-1, is EPEVTQTPSHQVTQMGQEVILRCVPISNHLYFYWYRQILGQKVEFLVSFYNNEISEKSEIFDDQFSVERPDGSNFTLKIRSTKLEDSAMYFCASIEPYNEQFFGPGTRLTVL.

In this sample, this clonotype turned up many times. The chain joins TRBV6-5 to TRBJ2-3; D gene uncertain. Germline CDR1 is MNHEY and CDR2 is SVGAGI. Trimming removed 6 bases at V and 1 base at J, with 5 bases between. The CDR3 has 12 residues. CDR3 residues: CASRAGTDTQYF. The CDR3 DNA sequence: TGTGCCAGCAGGGCCGGCACAGATACGCAGTATTTT.

This chain connects TRBV20-1 to TRBJ1-1; D perhaps matches TRBD1 (5 bases). The ends were cut back, 3 bases at V and 8 bases at J, with 13 bases in the middle. The CDR3 covers 12 residues. Germline assignment: CDR1 DFQATT and CDR2 SNEGSKA (reference sequence). CDR3 region: CSASWQGREAFF. As DNA, the CDR3 is TGCAGTGCTAGTTGGCAGGGAAGAGAAGCTTTCTTT.

This clonotype was recorded at least ten times. The chain combines TRBV29-1 with TRBJ2-3; maybe TRBD1 (6 bases). Trimming took 7 bases from V and 0 from J, leaving 11 bases between them. This CDR3 contains 13 residues. Germline V gene sequence: CDR1 SQVTM, CDR2 ANQGSEA. The CDR3 sequence: CSAGTSSTDTQYF. The CDR3 DNA is TGCAGCGCCGGGACATCTAGCACAGATACGCAGTATTTT.

This clonotype was counted only a few times. V and J are TRBV7-8 and TRBJ1-5, with a possible D match to TRBD1 (5 bases). The CDR3 has 15 amino acids. Germline V CDR1 and CDR2: SGHVS, FQNEAQ. The V and J ends lost 6 bases and 2 bases respectively, with 14 bases between them. The CDR3 reads CASSSSTAGNQPQHF. As DNA, the CDR3 is TGTGCCAGCAGTTCCTCGACAGCTGGCAATCAGCCCCAGCATTTT.

The chain recombines TRBV6-5 with TRBJ2-7; TRBD1 might be the D (7 bases). CDR3 length: 15 residues. V was cut by 0 bases and J by 7 bases, with 16 bases left in between. Looked up from germline, CDR1 is MNHEY and CDR2 is SVGAGI. In DNA form, the CDR3 reads TGTGCCAGCAGTTACTCTGGCAGGGGGGATGAAGAGCAGTACTTC. Translated, it gives CASSYSGRGDEEQYF.

This chain links TRBV6-5 with TRBJ1-2; no clear D. Germline V gene sequence: CDR1 MNHEY, CDR2 SVGAGI. V gave up 0 bases and J gave up 0 bases, with 5 bases separating them. There are 14 residues in the CDR3. The CDR3 reads CASSYSTPNYGYTF. The CDR3, as DNA: TGTGCCAGCAGTTACTCGACACCTAACTATGGCTACACCTTC.

This clonotype showed up many times. This chain connects TRBV29-1 to TRBJ2-7; D is ambiguous. V lost 2 bases and J lost 3, with 8 bases in between. The germline gives CDR1 SQVTM, CDR2 ANQGSEA. This CDR3 comprises 12 residues. The CDR3 region is CSVESSIYEQYF. Written as DNA, the CDR3 is TGCAGCGTTGAAAGTTCGATCTACGAGCAGTACTTC.

The J gene is TRBJ2-7, the V gene TRBV20-1; no reliable D call. This CDR3 has 13 amino acids. V dropped 5 bases and J dropped 1 base, with 12 bases sitting between them. Germline V gives CDR1 DFQATT, CDR2 SNEGSKA (reference sequence). For the CDR3, the DNA is TGCAGTGCTCATGGTAGCCAATCCTACGAGCAGTACTTC. Residues: CSAHGSQSYEQYF.

The chain carries TRBV28 and TRBJ1-5; no clear D gene. Germline loops: CDR1 MDHEN, CDR2 SYDVKM. V gave up 5 bases and J gave up 3 bases, with 11 bases separating them. The CDR3 contains 14 residues. The CDR3 here is CASSPRALNQPQHF. DNA of the CDR3: TGTGCCAGCAGTCCCCGGGCACTCAATCAGCCCCAGCATTTT.

The V and J genes are TRBV29-1 and TRBJ2-7, with TRBD2 matching 13 bases. This CDR3 comprises 14 residues. Trimming removed 4 bases from V and 3 bases from J; junction bases left unmatched: 3. Germline V gene sequence: CDR1 SQVTM, CDR2 ANQGSEA. The CDR3 is CSVGRTSGSYEQYF. DNA for the CDR3: TGCAGCGTTGGACGGACTAGCGGGAGCTACGAGCAGTACTTC.

This clonotype was detected ten times or more. CDR3 sequence: CASRPGRVPGFEQYF. The CDR3 DNA reads as TGTGCCAGCAGACCCGGCCGGGTCCCGGGGTTCGAGCAGTACTTC. This rearrangement joins TRBV12-3 or TRBV12-4 to TRBJ2-7, with D perhaps TRBD2 (5 bases). This CDR3 has 15 amino acids. The V gene lost 6 bases and the J gene lost 6 bases, with 21 bases spanning the gap.

A few counts support this clonotype. The rearrangement uses TRBV24-1 and TRBJ2-7; unclear D gene. The V end was cut by 3 bases, the J end by 2 bases, with 10 bases between. CDR1 KGHDR and CDR2 SFDVKD come from the germline V gene. The CDR3 loop spans 14 amino acids. The CDR3 protein is CATSDNDKTYEQYF. The CDR3 nucleotides read TGTGCCACCAGTGATAACGACAAGACCTACGAGCAGTACTTC.